These T cell receptor beta chains were read from a single sample in a study of cytomegalovirus exposure and HLA in healthy donors. Repertoires were generated with immunoSEQ multiplex PCR, while TCRdb's copy carries only in-frame clones and drops some. This sample has 160,000 or so clones, with approximately 79% found just once. The sequencing sample was made of PBMCs. Receptors originate from a woman aged 45-60 years in good health and CMV-seropositive. CDR3s include the opening cysteine and the closing phenylalanine or tryptophan. The order of the fields is V gene, D gene, clone size, J gene, CDR3 DNA, CDR3 protein. A D gene is named only where the DNA matches it firmly. Clone sizes are given selectively: once, few, many, or a class where the clone is expanded.

v_gene: TRBV29-1
d_gene: NA
abundance: NA
j_gene: TRBJ2-7
CDR3nt: TGCAGCGTTCGCCAGTCCTCCTACGAGCAGTACTTC
CDR3aa: CSVRQSSYEQYF

v_gene: TRBV2
d_gene: TRBD1
abundance: NA
j_gene: TRBJ2-4
CDR3nt: TGTGCCAGCAGTGAAATAAGGGGACAGGGAAACATTCAGTACTTC
CDR3aa: CASSEIRGQGNIQYF

v_gene: TRBV5-1
d_gene: TRBD2
abundance: NA
j_gene: TRBJ2-3
CDR3nt: TGCGCCAGCACGGGGGGTTCGAGCACAGATACGCAGTATTTT
CDR3aa: CASTGGSSTDTQYF

v_gene: TRBV29-1
d_gene: TRBD1
abundance: NA
j_gene: TRBJ1-1
CDR3nt: TGCAGCGTGCAAGGACAGGCGCGGAACACTGAAGCTTTCTTT
CDR3aa: CSVQGQARNTEAFF

v_gene: TRBV2
d_gene: NA
abundance: NA
j_gene: TRBJ2-3
CDR3nt: TGTGCCAGCAGCGAACAGGGGAGGGCAGATACGCAGTATTTT
CDR3aa: CASSEQGRADTQYF

v_gene: TRBV25-1
d_gene: NA
abundance: NA
j_gene: TRBJ2-1
CDR3nt: TGTGCCAGCAGTGAATGGGCCGGGGACTACAATGAGCAGTTCTTC
CDR3aa: CASSEWAGDYNEQFF

v_gene: TRBV6-1
d_gene: TRBD1
abundance: NA
j_gene: TRBJ1-6
CDR3nt: TGTGCCAGCAGTGAAGCTCTGGGACAGGGTAATTCACCCCTCCACTTT
CDR3aa: CASSEALGQGNSPLHF

v_gene: TRBV5-4
d_gene: NA
abundance: NA
j_gene: TRBJ1-6
CDR3nt: TGTGCCAGCAGCTATCAGGATTCACCCCTCCACTTT
CDR3aa: CASSYQDSPLHF

v_gene: TRBV29-1
d_gene: TRBD2
abundance: NA
j_gene: TRBJ2-3
CDR3nt: TGCAGCGTAGCGGGGGGCGTAGATACGCAGTATTTT
CDR3aa: CSVAGGVDTQYF

v_gene: TRBV27
d_gene: TRBD2
abundance: NA
j_gene: TRBJ2-3
CDR3nt: TGTGCCAGCAGTCCGGGACTAGCGGGGACCACAGATACGCAGTATTTT
CDR3aa: CASSPGLAGTTDTQYF

v_gene: TRBV10-3
d_gene: TRBD2
abundance: NA
j_gene: TRBJ2-2
CDR3nt: TGTGCCATCAGTAGATTATCTAGCGGGGGGAAGAAAGGCACCGGGGAGCTGTTTTTT
CDR3aa: CAISRLSSGGKKGTGELFF

v_gene: TRBV7-9
d_gene: NA
abundance: NA
j_gene: TRBJ1-4
CDR3nt: TGTGCCAGCAGCTTCGGGAATATCGGTGAAAAACTGTTTTTT
CDR3aa: CASSFGNIGEKLFF

v_gene: TRBV5-3
d_gene: NA
abundance: NA
j_gene: TRBJ1-6
CDR3nt: TGTGCCAGAAGCTCATTAGGCAGGCGTTACTCCTATAATTCACCCCTCCACTTT
CDR3aa: CARSSLGRRYSYNSPLHF

v_gene: TRBV7-9
d_gene: NA
abundance: NA
j_gene: TRBJ2-7
CDR3nt: TGTGCCAGCAGCTTTCAGGGGCAGAGGTACGAGCAGTACTTC
CDR3aa: CASSFQGQRYEQYF

v_gene: TRBV7-2
d_gene: NA
abundance: few
j_gene: TRBJ1-2
CDR3nt: TGTGCCAGCAGTCCAGGGAACTATGGCTACACCTTC
CDR3aa: CASSPGNYGYTF

v_gene: TRBV2
d_gene: TRBD1
abundance: NA
j_gene: TRBJ1-1
CDR3nt: TGTGCCAGCAACGTAGGAGGGAACAGGGGGCTTTCTGAAGCTTTCTTT
CDR3aa: CASNVGGNRGLSEAFF

v_gene: TRBV5-4
d_gene: NA
abundance: NA
j_gene: TRBJ2-3
CDR3nt: TGTGCCAGCAGCTTGGTCGTTGGAGGGGCTAGCACAGATACGCAGTATTTT
CDR3aa: CASSLVVGGASTDTQYF

v_gene: TRBV19
d_gene: NA
abundance: NA
j_gene: TRBJ1-1
CDR3nt: TGTGCCAGTAGTATTTCTACCGGGACAAGAAACACTGAAGCTTTCTTT
CDR3aa: CASSISTGTRNTEAFF

v_gene: TRBV19
d_gene: NA
abundance: NA
j_gene: TRBJ2-2
CDR3nt: TGTGCCAGTAGGAGGACTGGGGGGTTCACCGGGGAGCTGTTTTTT
CDR3aa: CASRRTGGFTGELFF

v_gene: TRBV25-1
d_gene: TRBD1
abundance: few
j_gene: TRBJ1-1
CDR3nt: TGTGCCAGCAGTGGCCCTACCCCACAGGGGAGTAGGACTGAAGCTTTCTTT
CDR3aa: CASSGPTPQGSRTEAFF

v_gene: TRBV27
d_gene: NA
abundance: NA
j_gene: TRBJ2-1
CDR3nt: TGTGCCAGCAGTTTAGCTTTCGGGTCGAATGAGCAGTTCTTC
CDR3aa: CASSLAFGSNEQFF

v_gene: TRBV6-6
d_gene: NA
abundance: NA
j_gene: TRBJ2-3
CDR3nt: TGTGCCAGCACCAAGGGGGGGGCCACAGATACGCAGTATTTT
CDR3aa: CASTKGGATDTQYF

v_gene: TRBV11-2
d_gene: NA
abundance: NA
j_gene: TRBJ2-7
CDR3nt: TGTGCCAGCAGCTTGGCAATAGACAGAGCCTACGAGCAGTACTTC
CDR3aa: CASSLAIDRAYEQYF

v_gene: TRBV6-5
d_gene: TRBD2
abundance: once
j_gene: TRBJ2-7
CDR3nt: TGTGCCACCTACGGACTAGCGGGGGGATCCTACGAGCAGTACTTC
CDR3aa: CATYGLAGGSYEQYF

v_gene: TRBV7-2
d_gene: NA
abundance: NA
j_gene: TRBJ2-5
CDR3nt: TGTGCCAGCAGCCTAGGCACAGGGTGGGAAGAGACCCAGTACTTC
CDR3aa: CASSLGTGWEETQYF

v_gene: TRBV5-5
d_gene: TRBD1
abundance: NA
j_gene: TRBJ2-2
CDR3nt: TGTGCCAGCAGCTCGGGACAGGGGAGTACCGGGGAGCTGTTTTTT
CDR3aa: CASSSGQGSTGELFF